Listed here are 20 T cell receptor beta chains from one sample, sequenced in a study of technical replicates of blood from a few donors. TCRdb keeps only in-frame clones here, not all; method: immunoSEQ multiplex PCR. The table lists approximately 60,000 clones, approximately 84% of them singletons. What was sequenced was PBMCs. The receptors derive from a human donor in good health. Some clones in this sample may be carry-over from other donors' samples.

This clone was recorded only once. Here the CDR3 reads CAWRPGGGYNSPLHF. CDR3 DNA sequence: TGTGCCTGGAGACCCGGTGGCGGATATAATTCACCCCTCCACTTT. The chain employs TRBV30 and TRBJ1-6; D call uncertain. This CDR3 is built from 15 residues. Germline-derived CDR1 and CDR2 are GTSNPN and SVGIG (reference sequence). V lost 3 bases and J 4 bases, leaving 13 bases between the germline ends.

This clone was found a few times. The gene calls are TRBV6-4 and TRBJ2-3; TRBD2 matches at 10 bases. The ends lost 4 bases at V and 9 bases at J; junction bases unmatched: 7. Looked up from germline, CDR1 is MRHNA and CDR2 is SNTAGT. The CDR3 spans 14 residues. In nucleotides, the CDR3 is TGTGCCAGCAGTGGGCTAGCGGGAGATCAGACGCAGTATTTT. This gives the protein CASSGLAGDQTQYF.

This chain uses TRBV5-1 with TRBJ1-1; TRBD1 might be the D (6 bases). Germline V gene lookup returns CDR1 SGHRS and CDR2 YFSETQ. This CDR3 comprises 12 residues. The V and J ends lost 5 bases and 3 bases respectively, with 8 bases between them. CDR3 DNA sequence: TGCGCCAGCAGAAAGGGGGACACTGAAGCTTTCTTT. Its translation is CASRKGDTEAFF.

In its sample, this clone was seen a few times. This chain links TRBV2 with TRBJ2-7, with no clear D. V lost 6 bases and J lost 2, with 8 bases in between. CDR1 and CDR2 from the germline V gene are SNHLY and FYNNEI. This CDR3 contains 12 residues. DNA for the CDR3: TGTGCCAGCAGAGAAAGCCCCTACGAGCAGTACTTC. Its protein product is CASRESPYEQYF.

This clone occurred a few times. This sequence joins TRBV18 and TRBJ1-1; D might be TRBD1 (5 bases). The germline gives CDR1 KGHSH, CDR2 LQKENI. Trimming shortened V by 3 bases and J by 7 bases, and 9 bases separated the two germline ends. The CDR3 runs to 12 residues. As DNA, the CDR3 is TGTGCCAGCTCACCTCAGGGAGGTGAAGCTTTCTTT. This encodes CASSPQGGEAFF.

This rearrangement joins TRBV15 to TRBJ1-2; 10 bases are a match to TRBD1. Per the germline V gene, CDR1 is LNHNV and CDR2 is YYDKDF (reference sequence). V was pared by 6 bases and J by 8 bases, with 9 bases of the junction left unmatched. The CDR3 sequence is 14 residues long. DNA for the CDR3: TGTGCCACCAGGCTGACAGGGGGCGCGGGGGGCTACACCTTC. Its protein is CATRLTGGAGGYTF.

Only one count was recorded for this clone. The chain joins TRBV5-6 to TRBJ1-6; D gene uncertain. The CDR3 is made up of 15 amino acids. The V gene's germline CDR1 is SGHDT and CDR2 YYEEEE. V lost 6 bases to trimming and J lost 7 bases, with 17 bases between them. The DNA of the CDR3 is TGTGCCAGCACCCAATTAGTCCGGGAGAATTCACCCCTCCACTTT. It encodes CASTQLVRENSPLHF.

The CDR3 nucleotides are TGCGCCAGCAGCTTGAAGTCCGATAGGAGAGAAAAGAACACTGAAGCTTTCTTT. It codes for CASSLKSDRREKNTEAFF. The chain couples TRBV5-1 to TRBJ1-1; the D is unclear. V lost 1 base and J 1 base, leaving 20 bases between the germline ends. CDR1 is SGHRS and CDR2 is YFSETQ in the germline V gene. The CDR3 runs 18 residues.

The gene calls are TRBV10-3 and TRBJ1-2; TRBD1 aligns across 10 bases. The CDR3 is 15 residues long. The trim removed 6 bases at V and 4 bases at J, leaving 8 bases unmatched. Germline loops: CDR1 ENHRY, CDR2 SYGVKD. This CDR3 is CAIRPDRGLSYGYTF. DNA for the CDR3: TGTGCCATCAGGCCAGACAGGGGGCTTTCCTATGGCTACACCTTC.

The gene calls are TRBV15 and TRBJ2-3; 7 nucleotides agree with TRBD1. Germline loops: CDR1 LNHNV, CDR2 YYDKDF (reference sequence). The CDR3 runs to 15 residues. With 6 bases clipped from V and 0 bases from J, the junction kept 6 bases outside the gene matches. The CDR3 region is CATSETRGSTDTQYF. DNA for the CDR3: TGTGCCACCAGTGAGACCAGGGGGAGCACAGATACGCAGTATTTT.

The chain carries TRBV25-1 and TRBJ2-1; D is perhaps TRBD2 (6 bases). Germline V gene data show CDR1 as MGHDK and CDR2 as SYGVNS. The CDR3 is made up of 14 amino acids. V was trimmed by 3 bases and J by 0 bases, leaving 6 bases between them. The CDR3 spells CASSEGGSYNEQFF. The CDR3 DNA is TGTGCCAGCAGTGAGGGGGGCTCCTACAATGAGCAGTTCTTC.

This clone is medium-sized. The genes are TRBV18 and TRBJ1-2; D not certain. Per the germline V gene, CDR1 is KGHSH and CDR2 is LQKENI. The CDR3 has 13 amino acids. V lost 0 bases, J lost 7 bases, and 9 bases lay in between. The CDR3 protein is CASSPPGVSGYTF. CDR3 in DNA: TGTGCCAGCTCACCACCCGGGGTGAGTGGCTACACCTTC. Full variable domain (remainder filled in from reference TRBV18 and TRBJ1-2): NAGVMQNPRHLVRRRGQEARLRCSPMKGHSHVYWYRQLPEEGLKFMVYLQKENIIDESGMPKERFSAEFPKEGPSILRIQQVVRGDSAAYFCASSPPGVSGYTFGSGTRLTVV.

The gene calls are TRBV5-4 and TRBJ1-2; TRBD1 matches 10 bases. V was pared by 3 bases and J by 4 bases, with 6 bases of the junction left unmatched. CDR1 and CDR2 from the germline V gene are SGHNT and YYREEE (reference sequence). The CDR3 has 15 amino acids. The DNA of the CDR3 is TGTGCCAGCAGCTACCGACAGGGGGCTCTCTATGGCTACACCTTC. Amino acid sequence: CASSYRQGALYGYTF.

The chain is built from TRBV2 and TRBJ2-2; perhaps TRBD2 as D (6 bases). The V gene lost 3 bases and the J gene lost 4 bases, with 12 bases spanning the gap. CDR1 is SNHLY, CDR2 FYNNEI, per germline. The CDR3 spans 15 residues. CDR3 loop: CASSEAALATGELFF. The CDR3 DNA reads TGTGCCAGCAGTGAGGCAGCACTAGCCACCGGGGAGCTGTTTTTT. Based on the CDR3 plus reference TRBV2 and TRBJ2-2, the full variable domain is EPEVTQTPSHQVTQMGQEVILRCVPISNHLYFYWYRQILGQKVEFLVSFYNNEISEKSEIFDDQFSVERPDGSNFTLKIRSTKLEDSAMYFCASSEAALATGELFFGEGSRLTVL.

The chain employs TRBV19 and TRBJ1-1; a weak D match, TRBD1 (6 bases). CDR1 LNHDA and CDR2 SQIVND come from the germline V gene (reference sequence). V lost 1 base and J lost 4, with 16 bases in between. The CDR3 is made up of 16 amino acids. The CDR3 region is CASSIAGGASFTEAFF. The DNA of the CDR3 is TGTGCCAGTAGTATAGCGGGGGGCGCCAGCTTCACTGAAGCTTTCTTT. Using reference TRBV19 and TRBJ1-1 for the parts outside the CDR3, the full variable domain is DGGITQSPKYLFRKEGQNVTLSCEQNLNHDAMYWYRQDPGQGLRLIYYSQIVNDFQKGDIAEGYSVSREKKESFPLTVTSAQKNPTAFYLCASSIAGGASFTEAFFGQGTRLTVV.

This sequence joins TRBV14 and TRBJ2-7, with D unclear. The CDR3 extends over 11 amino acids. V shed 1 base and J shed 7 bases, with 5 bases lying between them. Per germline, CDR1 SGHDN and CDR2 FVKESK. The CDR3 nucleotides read TGTGCCAGCAGCCAAGGAGGTGAGCAGTACTTC. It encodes CASSQGGEQYF.

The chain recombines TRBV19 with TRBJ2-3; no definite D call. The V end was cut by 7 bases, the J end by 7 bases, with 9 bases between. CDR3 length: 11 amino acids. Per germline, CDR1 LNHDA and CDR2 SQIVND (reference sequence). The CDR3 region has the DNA TGTGCCAGTACCAAGGAGAATACGCAGTATTTT. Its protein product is CASTKENTQYF.

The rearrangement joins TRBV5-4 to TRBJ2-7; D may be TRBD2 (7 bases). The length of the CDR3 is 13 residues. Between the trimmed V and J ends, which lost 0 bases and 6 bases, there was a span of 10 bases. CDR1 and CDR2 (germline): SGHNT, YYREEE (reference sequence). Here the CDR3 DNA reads TGTGCCAGCAGCTTGGCCGGGGGGCGCGAGCAGTACTTC. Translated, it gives CASSLAGGREQYF.

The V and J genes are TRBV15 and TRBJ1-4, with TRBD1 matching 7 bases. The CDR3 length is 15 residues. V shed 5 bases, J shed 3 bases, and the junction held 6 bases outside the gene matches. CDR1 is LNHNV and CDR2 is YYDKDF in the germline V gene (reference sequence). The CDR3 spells CATSGWTGPNEKLFF. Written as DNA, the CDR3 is TGTGCCACCAGCGGATGGACAGGCCCTAATGAAAAACTGTTTTTT.

The CDR3 DNA follows: TGTGCCACCAGCATCAGGGGGCACTCTGGAAACACCATATATTTT. Amino acid sequence: CATSIRGHSGNTIYF. The rearrangement uses TRBV15 and TRBJ1-3; TRBD1 matches at 8 bases. CDR3 size: 15 residues. Germline-derived CDR1 and CDR2 are LNHNV and YYDKDF (reference sequence). V was pared by 4 bases and J by 0 bases, with 2 bases of the junction left unmatched.